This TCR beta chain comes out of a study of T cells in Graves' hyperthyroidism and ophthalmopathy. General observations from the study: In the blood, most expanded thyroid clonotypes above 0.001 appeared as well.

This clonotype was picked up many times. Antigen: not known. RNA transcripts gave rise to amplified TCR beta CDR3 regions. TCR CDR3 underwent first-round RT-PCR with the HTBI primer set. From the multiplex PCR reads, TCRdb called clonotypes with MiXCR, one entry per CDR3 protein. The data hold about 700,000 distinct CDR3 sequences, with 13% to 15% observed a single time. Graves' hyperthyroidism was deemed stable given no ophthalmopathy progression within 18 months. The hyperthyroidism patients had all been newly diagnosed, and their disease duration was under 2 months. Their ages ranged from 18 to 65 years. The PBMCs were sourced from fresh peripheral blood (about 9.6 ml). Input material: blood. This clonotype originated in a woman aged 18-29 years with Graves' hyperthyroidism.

This chain's CDR3 is CASSSRSGSTDTQYF. Written as DNA, the CDR3 is TGTGCCAGCAGCTCTCGTAGCGGGAGCACAGATACGCAGTATTTT. The chain joins TRBV9 to TRBJ2-3; 7 bases match TRBD2. Germline trimming cut 4 bases from V and 0 bases from J; bases unmatched to any gene: 5. CDR3 length: 15 residues. Germline V gives CDR1 SGDLS, CDR2 YYNGEE.